This T cell receptor (beta chain) comes out of a study of T-cell reconstitution after alpha-beta-depleted transplantation in children. V dropped 8 bases and J dropped 2; count of bases not matched to a gene: 6. This CDR3 has 14 amino acids. Looked up from germline, CDR1 is SEHNR and CDR2 is FQNEAQ (reference sequence). TCRbeta library preparation incorporated unique molecular identifiers. TCRdb re-derived calls from the PCR reads in MiXCR, one entry per CDR3 protein. This table holds over 80,000 distinct CDR3 sequences, 20% to 30% found once. The chain combines TRBV7-9 with TRBJ2-7, with TRBD2 matching over 10 bases. This sample comprised PBMCs, obtained before TCRalphabeta/CD19-depleted stem cell transplant. This clonotype was obtained from a boy aged 2 to 10 with acute lymphoblastic leukemia, due to receive a stem cell transplant. Written as DNA, the CDR3 is TGTGCCAGCGGAGAACTAGCGGGGCCCTACGAGCAGTACTTC. Translation gives CASGELAGPYEQYF.